This passage covers 30 T cell receptor beta chains from one sample sequenced in a study of blood T cell repertoires in COVID-19. The protocol was immunoSEQ multiplex PCR, while the TCRdb copy is restricted to in-frame clones and leaves out a portion. This sample has about 80,000 clones, with 60% to 85% found just once. Sequences were obtained from peripheral blood. These receptors all come from a human donor in a cohort sampled during active COVID-19.

This clone appeared a single time. The chain couples TRBV7-6 to TRBJ1-6; 10 bases are shared with TRBD1. The CDR3 loop spans 15 amino acids. V lost 5 bases, J lost 7 bases, and 5 bases stayed unmatched. Germline lookup yields CDR1 SGHVS and CDR2 FNYEAQ. The CDR3 nucleotides are TGTGCCAGCAGCAAGGGACAGGGGTTGAATTCACCCCTCCACTTT. Protein sequence: CASSKGQGLNSPLHF.

This chain uses TRBV27 with TRBJ2-7; the D is unclear. This CDR3 has 13 amino acids. Germline CDR1 and CDR2: MNHEY and SMNVEV (reference sequence). V was shortened by 3 bases and J by 0 bases, with 6 bases between the two germline ends. The CDR3 region is CASSLSLSYEQYF. The CDR3 region has the DNA TGTGCCAGCAGTTTGTCACTCTCCTACGAGCAGTACTTC.

V usage is TRBV10-3 and J usage is TRBJ1-5; tentative D call: TRBD1 (6 bases). Trimming cost V 3 bases and J 2 bases, with 17 bases left between them. Germline CDR1 reads ENHRY; CDR2 reads SYGVKD. CDR3 size: 17 residues. The CDR3 bases are TGTGCCATCAGTGACCCGGGGGCGGGAGGGGGCAATCAGCCCCAGCATTTT. Its translation: CAISDPGAGGGNQPQHF.

The rearrangement links TRBV7-6 to TRBJ2-6; tentative D call: TRBD1 (6 bases). CDR3 length equals 18 residues. V gave up 4 bases and J gave up 0 bases, with 16 bases separating them. CDR1 and CDR2 from the germline V gene are SGHVS and FNYEAQ. CDR3 sequence: CASSSGRGGFSGANVLTF. CDR3 bases: TGTGCCAGCAGCTCCGGCAGGGGTGGATTCTCTGGGGCCAACGTCCTGACTTTC.

The J gene is TRBJ1-1, the V gene TRBV28; D unclear. V was shortened by 5 bases and J by 9 bases, with 4 bases between the two germline ends. The CDR3 runs 9 residues. Germline V lookup: CDR1 MDHEN, CDR2 SYDVKM. The CDR3: CASSLQAFF. CDR3 DNA sequence: TGTGCCAGCAGTCTCCAAGCTTTCTTT.

The rearrangement uses TRBV5-1 and TRBJ2-2; 12 nucleotides line up with TRBD2. V lost 4 bases to trimming and J lost 7 bases; unmatched junction nucleotides: 14. Germline lookup yields CDR1 SGHRS and CDR2 YFSETQ. The CDR3 totals 18 residues. CDR3 DNA sequence: TGCGCCAGCAGCGCGGGACTAGCGGGCACGGAGACCAGCGGGGAGCTGTTTTTT. Its protein is CASSAGLAGTETSGELFF.

The rearrangement links TRBV24-1 to TRBJ1-2, with TRBD1 matching 12 bases. The CDR3 is 15 residues long. Germline CDR1 is KGHDR and CDR2 is SFDVKD. The trim removed 3 bases at V and 8 bases at J, leaving 6 bases unmatched. CDR3 residues: CATSDAGQGAGGYTF. In DNA form, the CDR3 reads TGTGCCACCAGTGATGCGGGACAGGGGGCTGGAGGCTACACCTTC.

The table lists this clone with a count of one. This chain joins TRBV3-1 (or the pseudogene TRBV3-2) and TRBJ2-7; 8 bases match TRBD2. The CDR3 is 17 residues long. The germline CDR1 and CDR2 sequences are LGHDT and YNNKEL (reference sequence). Germline trimming cut 1 base from V and 0 bases from J; bases unmatched to any gene: 8. Written as DNA, the CDR3 is TGTGCCAGCAGCCAAGTTGACGGGAGGGTAAGCTCCTACGAGCAGTACGTC. Encoded protein: CASSQVDGRVSSYEQYV.

The V call is TRBV5-5, the J call TRBJ1-1; D ambiguous. V was trimmed by 4 bases and J by 0 bases, leaving 10 bases between them. CDR1 and CDR2 from the germline V gene are SGHKS and YYEKEE (reference sequence). This CDR3 has 14 residues. This CDR3 is CASSNEAVNTEAFF. CDR3 nucleotides: TGTGCCAGCAGCAACGAGGCCGTGAACACTGAAGCTTTCTTT.

The chain combines TRBV4-3 with TRBJ2-7; D possibly corresponds to TRBD2 (5 bases). Germline V CDR1 and CDR2: LGHNA, YSLEER. V was shortened by 0 bases and J by 1 base, with 7 bases between the two germline ends. The length of the CDR3 is 14 residues. The CDR3 reads CASSQDRTSYEQYV. The CDR3 bases are TGCGCCAGCAGCCAAGATAGGACTTCCTACGAGCAGTACGTC.

This clone was counted ten times or more. The rearrangement links TRBV2 to TRBJ2-1; weak D call: TRBD2 (6 bases). The CDR3 totals 13 residues. V shed 3 bases and J shed 4 bases, with 7 bases lying between them. Germline V gene data show CDR1 as SNHLY and CDR2 as FYNNEI. The CDR3 DNA sequence: TGTGCCAGCAGTGAGGGACTTTACAATGAGCAGTTCTTC. Its protein product is CASSEGLYNEQFF.

This clone was seen only a few times. The chain combines TRBV28 with TRBJ1-1, with D maybe TRBD1 (6 bases). Germline CDR1 is MDHEN and CDR2 is SYDVKM. CDR3 length equals 13 residues. Trimming took off 11 bases at V and 1 base at J, with 14 bases between the two ends. Written as DNA, the CDR3 is TGTGCCGCATCGTGGGGGCAGAACACTGAAGCTTTCTTT. Its protein is CAASWGQNTEAFF.

The rearrangement uses TRBV9 and TRBJ2-1, with a weak D call TRBD2 (6 bases). The germline V and J ends were trimmed by 0 bases and 8 bases, with 18 bases remaining between them. The germline CDR1 and CDR2 sequences are SGDLS and YYNGEE. The length of the CDR3 is 16 residues. DNA for the CDR3: TGTGCCAGCAGCGTAGCCCCCGGGGGTGGTGGGGATGAGCAGTTCTTC. Residues: CASSVAPGGGGDEQFF.

This clone is a singleton in its sample. The chain uses TRBV25-1 and TRBJ1-1; TRBD1 matches 9 bases. The CDR3 has 13 residues. Germline values: CDR1 MGHDK, CDR2 SYGVNS. J gave up 7 bases and V 8 bases, and 8 bases lay outside the gene matches. As DNA, the CDR3 is TGTGCCAGCCTCGGACAGGGGACGGGTGAAGCTTTCTTT. This sequence encodes CASLGQGTGEAFF.

This clone was picked up one time. The chain carries TRBV10-2 and TRBJ2-7, with TRBD1 as a possible D gene (5 bases). Germline V gene data show CDR1 as WSHSY and CDR2 as SAAADI. This CDR3 has 13 residues. Trimming pared 7 bases from V and 4 bases from J, leaving 14 bases between. CDR3 residues: CASTRQYEYEQYF. CDR3 DNA sequence: TGCGCCAGCACTAGACAGTATGAATACGAGCAGTACTTC.

V usage is TRBV5-1 and J usage is TRBJ2-5, with 9 bases identical to TRBD2. The V segment lost 0 bases and the J segment 2 bases; nucleotides outside the gene matches: 5. The CDR3 runs to 16 residues. Germline V lookup: CDR1 SGHRS, CDR2 YFSETQ. CDR3 DNA sequence: TGCGCCAGCAGCTTGGCGTACGCGGGGGGGCAAGAGACCCAGTACTTC. It is translated as CASSLAYAGGQETQYF.

The J gene is TRBJ2-1, the V gene TRBV30; D may be TRBD1 (5 bases). In germline, CDR1 is GTSNPN, CDR2 SVGIG (reference sequence). The CDR3 has 14 residues. Between the trimmed V and J ends, which lost 3 bases and 2 bases, there was a span of 11 bases. The CDR3 region is CAWSLQGTYNEQFF. The CDR3 region has the DNA TGTGCCTGGAGCCTCCAGGGTACCTACAATGAGCAGTTCTTC. Full variable domain (remainder filled in from reference TRBV30 and TRBJ2-1): SQTIHQWPATLVQPVGSPLSLECTVEGTSNPNLYWYRQAAGRGLQLLFYSVGIGQISSEVPQNLSASRPQDRQFILSSKKLLLSDSGFYLCAWSLQGTYNEQFFGPGTRLTVL.

The chain couples TRBV3-1 (or the pseudogene TRBV3-2) to TRBJ2-7; weak D call: TRBD1 (6 bases). Germline V gene lookup returns CDR1 LGHDT and CDR2 YNNKEL (reference sequence). This CDR3 spans 15 amino acids. Trimming removed 1 base from V and 3 bases from J, with 13 bases in between. The CDR3 loop is CASSQGVVQGYEQYF. The CDR3 DNA reads as TGTGCCAGCAGCCAAGGGGTGGTACAGGGCTACGAGCAGTACTTC.

This sequence joins TRBV27 and TRBJ2-1; 9 bases agree with TRBD1. The CDR3 is made up of 11 amino acids. Trimming cost V 4 bases and J 13 bases; bases outside gene matches: 2. Germline values: CDR1 MNHEY, CDR2 SMNVEV (reference sequence). The CDR3, as DNA: TGTGCCAGCAGTTGGGACAGGGAACAGTTCTTC. As protein: CASSWDREQFF.

The chain links TRBV28 to TRBJ2-5; possibly TRBD1 for D (6 bases). V shed 6 bases and J shed 4 bases, with 12 bases lying between them. This CDR3 comprises 13 residues. Germline CDR1 and CDR2: MDHEN and SYDVKM. CDR3 nucleotides: TGTGCCAGCAGCCCACGACAGGTAGAGACCCAGTACTTC. This translates into CASSPRQVETQYF. Full variable domain (outside the CDR3, taken from reference TRBV28 and TRBJ2-5): DVKVTQSSRYLVKRTGEKVFLECVQDMDHENMFWYRQDPGLGLRLIYFSYDVKMKEKGDIPEGYSVSREKKERFSLILESASTNQTSMYLCASSPRQVETQYFGPGTRLLVL.

The chain couples TRBV30 to TRBJ1-1, with 7 bases that match TRBD1. CDR1 is GTSNPN, CDR2 SVGIG, per germline (reference sequence). The CDR3 runs to 13 residues. Trimming at V came to 0 bases and at J to 5 bases, leaving 3 bases not matched to a gene. The CDR3 loop is CAWSVQGWTEAFF. CDR3 DNA: TGTGCCTGGAGTGTACAGGGGTGGACTGAAGCTTTCTTT.

The chain joins TRBV19 to TRBJ1-2; D is perhaps TRBD1 (5 bases). V lost 6 bases and J 8 bases, leaving 10 bases between the germline ends. This CDR3 spans 11 amino acids. Germline V gives CDR1 LNHDA, CDR2 SQIVND (reference sequence). The CDR3 loop is CASRGGPGYTF. The CDR3 DNA reads as TGTGCCAGTAGGGGGGGACCCGGCTACACCTTC.

This rearrangement joins TRBV2 to TRBJ2-3; no clear D. V gave up 5 bases and J gave up 2 bases, with 23 bases separating them. This CDR3 has 18 residues. Germline CDR1 SNHLY, CDR2 FYNNEI. CDR3 sequence (DNA): TGTGCCAGCAGTTTGTTTGACTTCCGTAGGAAAGACACAGATACGCAGTATTTT. This encodes CASSLFDFRRKDTDTQYF. Variable domain in full (rest from reference TRBV2 and TRBJ2-3): EPEVTQTPSHQVTQMGQEVILRCVPISNHLYFYWYRQILGQKVEFLVSFYNNEISEKSEIFDDQFSVERPDGSNFTLKIRSTKLEDSAMYFCASSLFDFRRKDTDTQYFGPGTRLTVL.

The rearrangement links TRBV10-3 to TRBJ2-1; 9 bases are shared with TRBD2. Germline assignment: CDR1 ENHRY and CDR2 SYGVKD. V lost 5 bases to trimming and J lost 10 bases; unmatched junction nucleotides: 6. This CDR3 region has 13 residues. The DNA of the CDR3 is TGTGCCATCAGTCCTAGCGGGGACGGGGAGCAGTTCTTC. Translating it yields CAISPSGDGEQFF.

The chain recombines TRBV27 with TRBJ2-1, with D perhaps TRBD2 (7 bases). CDR1 and CDR2 from the germline V gene are MNHEY and SMNVEV (reference sequence). The CDR3 extends over 13 amino acids. V lost 4 bases to trimming and J lost 9 bases, with 13 bases between them. CDR3 in DNA: TGTGCCAGCAGTTGGGGGCGGGAGCTTGAGCAGTTCTTC. Translated: CASSWGRELEQFF.

The chain links TRBV9 to TRBJ2-1, with TRBD2 matching over 7 bases. The length of the CDR3 is 15 residues. Per germline, CDR1 SGDLS and CDR2 YYNGEE. V lost 1 base, J lost 6 bases, and 7 bases stayed unmatched. The CDR3 is CASSVTGGSLNEQFF. Here the CDR3 DNA reads TGTGCCAGCAGCGTAACCGGGGGGAGTCTCAATGAGCAGTTCTTC.

This clone was seen repeatedly, ten times or more. The chain recombines TRBV9 with TRBJ1-5, with D maybe TRBD1 (5 bases). V shed 6 bases and J shed 15 bases, with 28 bases lying between them. Germline loops: CDR1 SGDLS, CDR2 YYNGEE. The CDR3 loop spans 15 amino acids. CDR3 sequence reads: CASIPPRVAISLTHF. CDR3 DNA sequence: TGTGCCAGCATTCCCCCCAGGGTAGCAATCAGCCTTACGCATTTT.

CDR3 in DNA: TGTGCCAGCAGCCCGACTAGTGCAGATACGCAGTATTTT. This sequence encodes CASSPTSADTQYF. The chain uses TRBV7-2 and TRBJ2-3; perhaps TRBD2 as D (6 bases). CDR1 SGHTA and CDR2 FQGNSA come from the germline V gene. V lost 5 bases to trimming and J lost 4 bases, with 10 bases between them. There are 13 residues in the CDR3.

CDR3 amino acids: CASSLPGQGASEAFF. CDR3 in DNA: TGTGCCAGCAGCCTCCCGGGACAGGGGGCTTCTGAAGCTTTCTTT. The V and J genes are TRBV6-5 and TRBJ1-1, with 12 nucleotides matching TRBD1. The CDR3 runs to 15 residues. The J segment lost 6 bases and the V segment lost 6 bases, leaving 8 bases of the junction unmatched. Germline CDR1 MNHEY, CDR2 SVGAGI.

Written as DNA, the CDR3 is TGCAGTGCTAGTCCGGTACCTGAAGAGACCCAGTACTTC. It encodes CSASPVPEETQYF. The chain links TRBV20-1 to TRBJ2-5, with D uncertain. The length of the CDR3 is 13 residues. Trimming shortened V by 3 bases and J by 3 bases, and 11 bases separated the two germline ends. CDR1 and CDR2 (germline): DFQATT, SNEGSKA (reference sequence).